These 10 T cell receptor beta chains came from one sample sequenced in a study of T cell responses to AZD1222 COVID-19 vaccine. Profiling relied on immunoSEQ multiplex PCR, and the TCRdb table lists in-frame clones only, not all of them. The sample consists of more than 100,000 clones, 90% of them appearing once. This material consisted of peripheral blood, taken on day 0 of AZD1222 vaccination. All receptors come from an adult in good health.

A single count supports this clone. The J gene is TRBJ2-6, the V gene TRBV19, with a weak D call TRBD2 (6 bases). CDR3 length: 16 amino acids. CDR1 and CDR2 (germline): LNHDA, SQIVND (reference sequence). Trimming took 7 bases from V and 3 from J, leaving 16 bases between them. CDR3 nucleotide sequence: TGTGCCAGTAATGGCGGGACCTTAAGTGGGGCCAACGTCCTGACTTTC. It is translated as CASNGGTLSGANVLTF.

Remarks on this clone: Since a much larger clone is just one base distant, this may be a read error. Within the sample, other DNA sequences also encode this same CDR3. V and J are TRBV5-1 and TRBJ2-1, with 7 bases lining up with TRBD2. V lost 5 bases, J lost 8 bases, and 19 bases stayed unmatched. This CDR3 is built from 17 residues. Germline assignment: CDR1 SGHRS and CDR2 YFSETQ. The CDR3 region is CASRKEWASGSVYEQFF. The CDR3, as DNA: TGCGCCAGCAGAAAAGAATGGGCTAGCGGAAGTGTCTATGAGCAGTTCTTC.

V is TRBV18 and J is TRBJ1-2; TRBD1 might be the D (5 bases). The V gene's germline CDR1 is KGHSH and CDR2 LQKENI. V dropped 6 bases and J dropped 5 bases, with 16 bases sitting between them. The CDR3 has 14 amino acids. The CDR3 spells CASSAIGTEYGYTF. In nucleotides, the CDR3 is TGTGCCAGCTCGGCTATTGGGACCGAATATGGCTACACCTTC.

On this clone: A junction end diverges from the germline sequence, so it may reflect a read error. This chain joins TRBV14 and TRBJ1-2; D ambiguous. The germline gives CDR1 SGHDN, CDR2 FVKESK. The CDR3 is 14 residues long. In DNA, the CDR3 is TGTGCCAGCAGCAAAGACCCCGGGAACTATGGCTACACCTTC. The encoded protein is CASSKDPGNYGYTF.

The V and J genes are TRBV19 and TRBJ2-7; D remains ambiguous. V gave up 5 bases and J gave up 2 bases, with 16 bases separating them. The CDR3 extends over 15 amino acids. Looked up from germline, CDR1 is LNHDA and CDR2 is SQIVND (reference sequence). The CDR3 sequence: CASSRSDRTTYEQYF. The CDR3 nucleotides are TGTGCCAGTAGTCGAAGCGATCGAACTACCTACGAGCAGTACTTC.

The chain is built from TRBV6-4 and TRBJ2-7; D gene ambiguous. V lost 8 bases and J 3 bases, leaving 11 bases between the germline ends. This CDR3 contains 12 residues. CDR1 MRHNA and CDR2 SNTAGT come from the germline V gene. The CDR3 sequence: CASPTPLYEQYF. The CDR3 nucleotides are TGTGCCAGCCCGACTCCCCTCTACGAGCAGTACTTC.

The chain is built from TRBV29-1 and TRBJ2-5, with TRBD1 as a possible D gene (6 bases). CDR3 size: 13 residues. Germline V gene data show CDR1 as SQVTM and CDR2 as ANQGSEA. Trimming left V 4 bases short and J 2 bases short, with 11 bases between. The CDR3 is CSVAGVAQETQYF. DNA of the CDR3: TGCAGCGTTGCAGGGGTAGCGCAAGAGACCCAGTACTTC.

The V call is TRBV3-1 (or the pseudogene TRBV3-2), the J call TRBJ1-4; unclear D gene. Germline CDR1 reads LGHDT; CDR2 reads YNNKEL (reference sequence). This CDR3 contains 12 residues. Trimming shortened V by 2 bases and J by 2 bases, and 0 bases separated the two germline ends. This CDR3 is CASSQTNEKLFF. The CDR3 region has the DNA TGTGCCAGCAGCCAAACTAATGAAAAACTGTTTTTT.

The chain is built from TRBV28 and TRBJ1-1; tentative D call: TRBD1 (6 bases). V was trimmed by 8 bases and J by 1 base, leaving 11 bases between them. This CDR3 is 13 amino acids long. Germline V gives CDR1 MDHEN, CDR2 SYDVKM. CDR3 coding DNA: TGTGCCAGCGGGCAGGGGCCGAACACTGAAGCTTTCTTT. This sequence encodes CASGQGPNTEAFF. Filled out from reference TRBV28 and TRBJ1-1, the complete variable domain reads DVKVTQSSRYLVKRTGEKVFLECVQDMDHENMFWYRQDPGLGLRLIYFSYDVKMKEKGDIPEGYSVSREKKERFSLILESASTNQTSMYLCASGQGPNTEAFFGQGTRLTVV.

CDR3 sequence: CASSPPDRDLGYTF. CDR3 bases: TGTGCCAGCAGCCCCCCGGACAGGGATCTTGGCTACACCTTC. The chain couples TRBV7-2 to TRBJ1-2; 8 bases map to TRBD1. V was pared by 5 bases and J by 7 bases, with 9 bases of the junction left unmatched. CDR3 size: 14 residues. CDR1 and CDR2 from the germline V gene are SGHTA and FQGNSA.